This T cell receptor (beta chain) came from a study of breast tumors, draining lymph nodes, adjacent tissues. This clonotype came up many times. TCRdb reprocessed the multiplex PCR reads with MiXCR, giving one entry per CDR3 protein. The table includes about 63,000 distinct CDR3 sequences, roughly 50% detected once. This CDR3 contains 17 residues. Trimming left V 3 bases short and J 4 bases short, with 19 bases between. The germline CDR1 and CDR2 sequences are MDHEN and SYDVKM. This sequence was found in a female donor with breast cancer. Some clones in this sample may be carry-over from other donors' samples. Specimen: breast tumor tissue. The chain recombines TRBV28 with TRBJ2-1; perhaps TRBD1 as D (5 bases). The CDR3 nucleotides are TGTGCCAGCAGTTTGGGTAAGGGGCGCCCCAGGTACAATGAGCAGTTCTTC. Its protein product is CASSLGKGRPRYNEQFF.